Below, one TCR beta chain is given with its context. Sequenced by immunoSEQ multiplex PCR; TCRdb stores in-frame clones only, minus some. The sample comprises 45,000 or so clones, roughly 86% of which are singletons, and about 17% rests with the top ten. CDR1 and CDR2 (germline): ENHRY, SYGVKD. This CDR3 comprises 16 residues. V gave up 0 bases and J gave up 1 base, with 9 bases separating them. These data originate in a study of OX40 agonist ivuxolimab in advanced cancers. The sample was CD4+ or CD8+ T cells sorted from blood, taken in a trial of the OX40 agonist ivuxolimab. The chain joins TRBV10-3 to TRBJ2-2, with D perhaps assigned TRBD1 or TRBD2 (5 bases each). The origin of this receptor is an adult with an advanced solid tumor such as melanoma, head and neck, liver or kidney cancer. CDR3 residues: CAISESGVGNTGELFF. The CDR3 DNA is TGTGCCATCAGTGAGTCGGGGGTTGGGAACACCGGGGAGCTGTTTTTT.